These 15 T cell receptor beta chains share one sample of origin, sequenced in a study of blood T cells in healthy people across ages (dated by TCRdb to between 2015 and 2017). Library preparation was by 5' RACE. For sequencing, an Illumina HiSeq 2500 was employed. A second roughly 7 to 12 cycle PCR used a sample-barcoded 5' primer and a J-beta primer mix. Starting from the raw public reads, TCRdb applied fastp trimming at Q25, assembled clones with MiXCR and retained in-frame beta chains. Rows with one shared CDR3 protein collapse into an entry with the most common genes and DNA. The sample data list over 1.5 million distinct CDR3 sequences, and roughly 50% of these were observed just once. Over 2% of the sample goes to the ten largest clones. Specimen: blood. The source is a woman between 40 and 50 years old in good health.

The V gene is TRBV7-9, the J gene TRBJ2-7; perhaps TRBD1 as D (5 bases). The V gene lost 7 bases and the J gene lost 3 bases, with 22 bases spanning the gap. This CDR3 region has 16 residues. Germline CDR1 and CDR2: SEHNR and FQNEAQ (reference sequence). The CDR3 loop reads CASTPRSAGWNYEQYF. The CDR3 coding sequence is TGTGCCAGCACCCCCCGAAGTGCAGGGTGGAACTACGAGCAGTACTTC.

The CDR3 DNA follows: TGCAGTGCCCCCTACGTTTGGGGGCCATCTAGCACAGATACGCAGTATTTT. Protein: CSAPYVWGPSSTDTQYF. The rearrangement uses TRBV20-1 and TRBJ2-3, with D tentatively TRBD1 (6 bases). Germline V CDR1 and CDR2: DFQATT, SNEGSKA (reference sequence). The CDR3 is made up of 17 amino acids. Trimming shortened V by 6 bases and J by 0 bases, and 22 bases separated the two germline ends.

CDR3 nucleotide sequence: TGCAGTGCTAGGTTCGGTGGTGCGGGCTCTGGGGCCAACGTCCTGACTTTC. Amino acids: CSARFGGAGSGANVLTF. This sequence joins TRBV20-1 and TRBJ2-6; possible D gene TRBD2, 5 bases. V was shortened by 3 bases and J by 0 bases, with 15 bases between the two germline ends. The CDR3 loop spans 17 amino acids. Germline V gene lookup returns CDR1 DFQATT and CDR2 SNEGSKA (reference sequence).

The chain employs TRBV12-3 or TRBV12-4 and TRBJ1-2, with a tentative D call TRBD1 (6 bases). Trimming took 10 bases from V and 8 from J, leaving 17 bases between them. CDR3 size: 12 residues. DNA for the CDR3: TGTGCCATCCTAAACGCCAGGGGCGGCTACACCTTC. Its translation is CAILNARGGYTF.

This clonotype was detected a few times. The V gene is TRBV6-2 or TRBV6-3, the J gene TRBJ1-2, with 7 positions matching TRBD1. The J segment lost 2 bases and the V segment lost 0 bases, leaving 3 bases of the junction unmatched. Germline CDR1 reads MNHEY; CDR2 reads SVGEGT. The CDR3 runs to 15 residues. CDR3 DNA: TGTGCCAGCAGTTACTCGGAGACAGGGAACTATGGCTACACCTTC. As protein: CASSYSETGNYGYTF.

With regard to this clonotype: Sequence at one end of the junction differs from germline and may be a read error. The chain joins TRBV15 to TRBJ1-2, with a possible D match to TRBD1 (6 bases). Germline V lookup: CDR1 LNHNV, CDR2 YYDKDF (reference sequence). The CDR3 is 14 amino acids. The DNA for the CDR3 is TGTGCCGCCAGTAAACAGGGAGCTAACTATGGCTACACCTTC. Protein product: CAASKQGANYGYTF.

This clonotype was detected only once. The V gene is TRBV7-9, the J gene TRBJ2-3, with a tentative D call TRBD2 (7 bases). Germline V gives CDR1 SEHNR, CDR2 FQNEAQ (reference sequence). Between the trimmed V and J ends, which lost 5 bases and 10 bases, there was a span of 19 bases. The CDR3 sequence is 14 residues long. The chain's CDR3 is CASSGGASTDAQYF. CDR3 nucleotide sequence: TGTGCCAGCAGCGGGGGGGCCAGCACAGACGCGCAGTATTTT.

In this sample, this clonotype turned up a few times. V and J are TRBV9 and TRBJ1-2, with TRBD1 matching 7 bases. The V segment lost 5 bases and the J segment 1 base; nucleotides outside the gene matches: 8. The CDR3 consists of 15 residues. CDR1 and CDR2 from the germline V gene are SGDLS and YYNGEE. The CDR3, as DNA: TGTGCCAGCAGAGGGGACAGCCGGAATAACTATGGCTACACCTTC. Encoded protein: CASRGDSRNNYGYTF.

This chain uses TRBV15 with TRBJ2-5; 11 bases agree with TRBD2. The CDR3 totals 17 residues. Per germline, CDR1 LNHNV and CDR2 YYDKDF (reference sequence). Trimming removed 0 bases from V and 0 bases from J; junction bases left unmatched: 3. CDR3 loop: CATSRESSGGNQETQYF. The CDR3 nucleotides are TGTGCCACCAGCAGAGAGTCTAGCGGGGGGAACCAAGAGACCCAGTACTTC.

Comment on this clonotype: A read error may be the cause here, since a much bigger clone is one base away. The V call is TRBV12-3 or TRBV12-4, the J call TRBJ2-5; tentatively, D is TRBD1 (6 bases). There are 11 residues in the CDR3. DNA of the CDR3: TGTACCAGCAGTTTTGGACAGAGGCAGTACTTC. Translating it yields CTSSFGQRQYF.

This clonotype was recorded once. The V call is TRBV7-9, the J call TRBJ2-7; D uncertain. The J call may be wrong; the DNA end is better matched by TRBJ2-5. The CDR3 spans 15 residues. CDR1 is SEHNR, CDR2 FQNEAQ, per germline (reference sequence). The CDR3 is CASSFSDPGVETQYF. CDR3 DNA sequence: TGTGCCAGCAGCTTCTCCGATCCGGGTGTCGAGACCCAGTACTTC.

The chain joins TRBV25-1 to TRBJ2-5, with D possibly being TRBD1 (5 bases). There are 14 residues in the CDR3. Germline V lookup: CDR1 MGHDK, CDR2 SYGVNS. Trimming stripped 1 base from V and 4 bases from J, with 10 bases between. CDR3 region: CASSESWQGETQYF. For the CDR3, the DNA is TGTGCCAGCAGTGAATCGTGGCAGGGAGAGACCCAGTACTTC.

This clonotype was observed a few times. The chain links TRBV6-2 or TRBV6-3 to TRBJ2-1; D remains ambiguous. This CDR3 has 13 amino acids. CDR1 MNHEY and CDR2 SVGEGT come from the germline V gene. The V gene lost 5 bases and the J gene lost 3 bases, with 8 bases spanning the gap. CDR3 loop: CASSNRLYNEQFF. The CDR3 DNA reads as TGTGCCAGCAGTAACCGACTCTACAATGAGCAGTTCTTC.

The J gene is TRBJ1-1, the V gene TRBV29-1; the D gene is possibly TRBD1 (6 bases). Trimming cost V 4 bases and J 4 bases, with 10 bases left between them. The CDR3 totals 12 residues. Looked up from germline, CDR1 is SQVTM and CDR2 is ANQGSEA. CDR3 protein: CSVVQGVTEAFF. The CDR3 DNA follows: TGCAGCGTTGTACAGGGAGTCACTGAAGCTTTCTTT.

The chain couples TRBV20-1 to TRBJ2-7, with 7 bases lining up with TRBD1. CDR3 length equals 15 residues. CDR1 is DFQATT, CDR2 SNEGSKA, per germline (reference sequence). The ends lost 0 bases at V and 0 bases at J; junction bases unmatched: 5. The CDR3 nucleotides are TGCAGTGCTAGAGACCGGGACAGTAGCTCCTACGAGCAGTACTTC. Encoded protein: CSARDRDSSSYEQYF.